The entry below gives a single T cell receptor beta chain sequence along with its context. The data derive from a study of T cell changes during pregnancy in multiple sclerosis. Libraries were prepared by immunoSEQ multiplex PCR; TCRdb keeps only in-frame clonotypes and omits some of them. Of nearly 60,000 clones listed, 75% to 95% are singletons. Sequencing used CD4+ T cells from peripheral blood mononuclear cells, obtained after pregnancy. The TCR was taken from a female donor in good health, enrolled as a control in a pregnancy study.

The CDR3 here is CAISESTSGDNQETQYF. The CDR3 coding sequence is TGTGCCATCAGTGAGTCGACTAGCGGGGACAACCAAGAGACCCAGTACTTC. The J gene is TRBJ2-5, the V gene TRBV10-3, with TRBD2 matching over 11 bases. The CDR3 has 17 amino acids. CDR1 ENHRY and CDR2 SYGVKD come from the germline V gene. With V trimmed by 0 bases and J by 0 bases, 3 bases remained unmatched.